A single sample is the source of the 10 T cell receptor beta chains below, sequenced in a study of blood T cell repertoires in COVID-19. The data were produced by immunoSEQ multiplex PCR, yet TCRdb's version contains in-frame clones alone and is incomplete. The data show tens of thousands of clones, over 75% seen once. The specimen sequenced was peripheral blood. All receptors derive from a human donor in a cohort sampled during active COVID-19.

A single count supports this clone. The CDR3 coding sequence is TGTGCCAGCTCACCTTTGACAGGAGACACAGATACGCAGTATTTT. Translated: CASSPLTGDTDTQYF. This sequence joins TRBV18 and TRBJ2-3; a possible D gene is TRBD1 (6 bases). V lost 3 bases to trimming and J lost 2 bases, with 12 bases between them. Germline loops: CDR1 KGHSH, CDR2 LQKENI. The CDR3 totals 15 residues. The complete variable domain, with remaining parts taken from reference TRBV18 and TRBJ2-3, reads NAGVMQNPRHLVRRRGQEARLRCSPMKGHSHVYWYRQLPEEGLKFMVYLQKENIIDESGMPKERFSAEFPKEGPSILRIQQVVRGDSAAYFCASSPLTGDTDTQYFGPGTRLTVL.

This sequence joins TRBV6-5 and TRBJ2-5, with D possibly matching TRBD2 (5 bases). Germline V CDR1 and CDR2: MNHEY, SVGAGI. This CDR3 is 15 amino acids long. V was trimmed by 6 bases and J by 4 bases, leaving 18 bases between them. CDR3 protein: CASRDPLRRRETQYF. The CDR3 DNA reads TGTGCCAGCAGGGATCCTCTTCGGAGGCGAGAGACCCAGTACTTC.

J is TRBJ1-3 and V is TRBV21-1; the listed D gene, TRBD1, was not tested against the DNA. TRBV21-1 is described as a pseudogene. The CDR3 runs to 17 residues. The CDR3 region has the DNA TGTGCCAGCAGCAAAGGACAGGGGGCATGGTCTGGAAACACCATATATTTT. Protein product: CASSKGQGAWSGNTIYF.

The chain employs TRBV7-2 and TRBJ2-1, with D unresolved. CDR3 length equals 12 residues. Looked up from germline, CDR1 is SGHTA and CDR2 is FQGNSA. V lost 3 bases and J 7 bases, leaving 7 bases between the germline ends. The CDR3 coding sequence is TGTGCCAGCAGCTTGGCCCTGAATGAGCAGTTCTTC. This sequence encodes CASSLALNEQFF.

This sequence joins TRBV7-2 and TRBJ2-2; the match to TRBD2 covers 7 bases. V was clipped by 6 bases and J by 5 bases; unmatched bases: 9. The CDR3 is made up of 15 amino acids. Germline CDR1 and CDR2: SGHTA and FQGNSA. CDR3: CASRPEVSGTGELFF. In DNA form, the CDR3 reads TGTGCCAGCAGACCCGAGGTTAGCGGGACCGGGGAGCTGTTTTTT.

V and J are TRBV29-1 and TRBJ2-5; TRBD1 agrees at 9 bases. With V trimmed by 6 bases and J by 7 bases, 6 bases remained unmatched. This CDR3 spans 12 amino acids. The germline CDR1 and CDR2 sequences are SQVTM and ANQGSEA. The CDR3 DNA follows: TGCAGCGTCCGTGGACAGGGGTGGACCCAGTACTTC. Amino acid sequence: CSVRGQGWTQYF.

The chain employs TRBV5-4 and TRBJ2-4, with TRBD2 matching 13 bases. CDR1 SGHNT and CDR2 YYREEE come from the germline V gene (reference sequence). There are 18 residues in the CDR3. Trimming at V came to 4 bases and at J to 0 bases, leaving 7 bases not matched to a gene. CDR3 sequence (DNA): TGTGCCAGCAGCCTATACGGACTAGCGGGAGTAGCCAAAAACATTCAGTACTTC. Residues: CASSLYGLAGVAKNIQYF.

This chain uses TRBV9 with TRBJ2-1; 10 bases line up with TRBD2. Germline V CDR1 and CDR2: SGDLS, YYNGEE. This CDR3 has 16 amino acids. After removal of 3 bases from V and 10 bases from J, the junction contained 13 bases not matched to a gene. CDR3 in amino acids: CASSAIASGGAWEQFF. In DNA, the CDR3 is TGTGCCAGCAGCGCCATCGCCAGCGGGGGGGCCTGGGAGCAGTTCTTC.

V gene TRBV5-1 combines with J gene TRBJ2-7, with a possible D match to TRBD2 (6 bases). The V gene lost 0 bases and the J gene lost 1 base, with 8 bases spanning the gap. The CDR3 contains 14 residues. CDR1 and CDR2 (germline): SGHRS, YFSETQ. Here the CDR3 reads CASSLVGGSYEQYF. CDR3 nucleotide sequence: TGCGCCAGCAGCTTGGTCGGAGGGTCCTACGAGCAGTACTTC.

This chain joins TRBV5-1 and TRBJ2-7; 7 bases match TRBD2. Trimming at V came to 2 bases and at J to 7 bases, leaving 9 bases not matched to a gene. Germline CDR1 SGHRS, CDR2 YFSETQ. CDR3 size: 14 residues. The CDR3 sequence is CASSFETSSREQYF. CDR3 sequence (DNA): TGCGCCAGCAGCTTCGAGACTAGCTCAAGGGAGCAGTACTTC.